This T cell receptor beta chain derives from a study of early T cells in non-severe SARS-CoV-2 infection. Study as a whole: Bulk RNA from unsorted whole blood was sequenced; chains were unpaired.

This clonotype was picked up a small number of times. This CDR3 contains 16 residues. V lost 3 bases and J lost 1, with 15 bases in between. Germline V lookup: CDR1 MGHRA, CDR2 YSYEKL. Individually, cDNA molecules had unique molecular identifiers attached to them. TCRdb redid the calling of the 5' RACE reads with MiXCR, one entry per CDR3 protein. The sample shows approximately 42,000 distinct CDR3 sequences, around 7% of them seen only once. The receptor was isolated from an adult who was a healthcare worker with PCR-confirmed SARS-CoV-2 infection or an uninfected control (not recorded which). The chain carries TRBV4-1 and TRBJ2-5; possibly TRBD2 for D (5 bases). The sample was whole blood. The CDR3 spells CASSQGAGGSQETQYF. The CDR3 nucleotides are TGCGCCAGCAGCCAGGGTGCGGGCGGCAGCCAAGAGACCCAGTACTTC.